Listed here is a single T cell receptor beta chain. The data originate from a study of blood T cell repertoires in COVID-19. Study as a whole: Both acute and convalescent COVID-19 samples were obtained from the United States, Italy and Spain. Nucleic acid was either cDNA or gDNA, and it came from T cells, B-cell-depleted T cells, or PBMCs.

Methods used by the authors: Reference gene primer amplification gave nucleated cell count estimates. Assay used: immunoSEQ multiplex PCR; TCRdb lists only in-frame clones, some missing. The V and J calls and clone size were taken over from that table, and D and trimming were inferred from the DNA. The table lists around 68,000 clones, 80% to 90% of them singletons, with roughly 6.8% in the top ten. V lost 1 base to trimming and J lost 7 bases, with 8 bases between them. This CDR3 comprises 13 residues. Germline V CDR1 and CDR2: KGHSH, LQKENI. The sample was peripheral blood. The chain uses TRBV18 and TRBJ1-5; D might be TRBD1 (6 bases). The clonotype was recovered from a woman aged 50 to 65 with acute or convalescent COVID-19. The CDR3 here is CASSPQGDQPQHF. CDR3 nucleotides: TGTGCCAGCTCACCACAGGGGGACCAGCCCCAGCATTTT.